These 28 T cell receptor beta chains originate from one sample sequenced in a study of T cell repertoires in cytomegalovirus infection. TCRdb used MiXCR to reprocess the reads, holding one entry per CDR3 protein. This sample has roughly 180,000 distinct CDR3 sequences; about 28% occur once, and the top ten carry roughly 31%. Sequencing was carried out using PBMCs. The receptors shown here come from a human donor in good health (CMV status not recorded). Some clones in this sample may be carry-over from other donors' samples.

This clonotype was recorded many times. The chain uses TRBV7-2 and TRBJ2-7, with D possibly TRBD1 on 6 matching bases. The germline V gene has CDR1 SGHTA and CDR2 FQGNSA. The V end lost 4 bases, the J end lost 1 base, and 17 bases lay between the germline ends. The CDR3 contains 16 residues. CDR3 protein: CASSSRTVGPSYEQYF. CDR3 in DNA: TGTGCCAGCAGCTCTCGGACAGTCGGACCGTCCTACGAGCAGTACTTC.

This chain joins TRBV7-2 and TRBJ1-5; tentatively, D is TRBD1 (5 bases). This CDR3 spans 12 amino acids. V was pared by 1 base and J by 9 bases, with 7 bases between. Germline values: CDR1 SGHTA, CDR2 FQGNSA. The CDR3 bases are TGTGCCAGCAGCTTAGACAGGTCGCCCCAGCATTTT. Its translation is CASSLDRSPQHF.

The gene calls are TRBV7-2 and TRBJ1-2; 7 bases are a match to TRBD1. CDR1 SGHTA and CDR2 FQGNSA come from the germline V gene. This CDR3 comprises 14 residues. V was pared by 7 bases and J by 4 bases, with 9 bases of the junction left unmatched. The CDR3 loop is CASTNRRGPYGYTF. DNA for the CDR3: TGTGCCAGCACCAATAGGAGGGGGCCCTATGGCTACACCTTC.

The CDR3 region is CASSLEVLARNEQFF. In nucleotides, the CDR3 is TGTGCCAGCAGCTTGGAGGTACTAGCCCGCAATGAGCAGTTCTTC. The rearrangement joins TRBV5-5 to TRBJ2-1; weak D call: TRBD2 (6 bases). V lost 0 bases and J 6 bases, leaving 13 bases between the germline ends. The CDR3 extends over 15 amino acids. Per germline, CDR1 SGHKS and CDR2 YYEKEE (reference sequence).

Details on this clonotype: A much larger clone lies one base from this, so it may be a read error. This chain links TRBV7-8 with TRBJ1-2; no clear D. The CDR3 spans 11 residues. Per germline, CDR1 SGHVS and CDR2 FQNEAQ. The CDR3: CASSLGRRSDF. Written as DNA, the CDR3 is TGTGCCAGCAGCTTAGGACGTAGGTCCGACTTC.

This chain links TRBV20-1 with TRBJ1-5, with D unclear. Germline V gene sequence: CDR1 DFQATT, CDR2 SNEGSKA (reference sequence). The CDR3 sequence is 13 residues long. With 5 bases removed from V and 4 bases from J, the gap between germline ends came to 12 bases. The CDR3 sequence is CSAFDGPNQPQHF. CDR3 coding DNA: TGCAGTGCTTTCGACGGGCCGAATCAGCCCCAGCATTTT.

In this sample, this clonotype turned up a few times. The chain is built from TRBV7-2 and TRBJ1-5; perhaps TRBD1 as D (5 bases). Germline CDR1 and CDR2: SGHTA and FQGNSA. The CDR3 is made up of 13 amino acids. Trimming took 5 bases from V and 7 from J, leaving 12 bases between them. CDR3 bases: TGTGCCAGCAGCCCGAGGGGAGGACAGCCCCAGCATTTT. It codes for CASSPRGGQPQHF.

This clonotype was counted many times. The chain couples TRBV7-2 to TRBJ1-2, with 8 bases that match TRBD1. With V trimmed by 0 bases and J by 7 bases, 1 base remained unmatched. This CDR3 has 13 amino acids. In germline, CDR1 is SGHTA, CDR2 FQGNSA. The CDR3: CASSLAGQAGYTF. CDR3 bases: TGTGCCAGCAGCTTAGCGGGACAGGCTGGCTACACCTTC.

This chain joins TRBV2 and TRBJ1-2; possible D gene TRBD1, 5 bases. V gave up 6 bases and J gave up 7 bases, with 18 bases separating them. The CDR3 runs to 14 residues. Germline CDR1 and CDR2: SNHLY and FYNNEI. The CDR3 is CASSLSTGSGGYTF. CDR3 in DNA: TGTGCCAGCAGCCTCTCTACAGGATCGGGTGGCTACACCTTC.

This clonotype was counted only a few times. The V and J genes are TRBV2 and TRBJ2-1; D unclear. Per germline, CDR1 SNHLY and CDR2 FYNNEI. The CDR3 covers 13 residues. V was cut by 7 bases and J by 5 bases, with 12 bases left in between. CDR3 bases: TGTGCCAGCACCAGAGACCGGGACAATGAGCAGTTCTTC. Encoded protein: CASTRDRDNEQFF.

The chain recombines TRBV10-3 with TRBJ1-1, with D unresolved. The CDR3 is 13 amino acids. Germline CDR1 ENHRY, CDR2 SYGVKD. V gave up 10 bases and J gave up 0 bases, with 12 bases separating them. The CDR3 here is CARRKEMNTEAFF. In DNA, the CDR3 is TGTGCCAGGAGGAAAGAAATGAACACTGAAGCTTTCTTT.

The rearrangement uses TRBV30 and TRBJ1-2, with D maybe TRBD1 (5 bases). Germline CDR1 reads GTSNPN; CDR2 reads SVGIG (reference sequence). The CDR3 is 13 amino acids. CDR3 sequence: CAWGGDPNYGYTF. CDR3 in DNA: TGTGCTTGGGGAGGGGATCCTAACTATGGCTACACCTTC.

The chain links TRBV12-3 or TRBV12-4 to TRBJ2-7; D not resolved. Trimming removed 5 bases from V and 2 bases from J, with 13 bases in between. This CDR3 contains 14 residues. The CDR3 reads CASSPYETPYEQYF. The CDR3 DNA is TGTGCCAGCAGTCCCTACGAAACCCCCTACGAGCAGTACTTC.

The V gene is TRBV12-3 or TRBV12-4, the J gene TRBJ2-1; 9 bases agree with TRBD1. The trim removed 5 bases at V and 6 bases at J, leaving 5 bases unmatched. There are 14 residues in the CDR3. The CDR3, as DNA: TGTGCCAGCAGTGGGGACAGGGTAATCAATGAGCAGTTCTTC. Protein: CASSGDRVINEQFF.

Many counts were recorded for this clonotype. This rearrangement joins TRBV7-2 to TRBJ1-1; 10 nucleotides match TRBD1. V lost 5 bases and J lost 2; bases outside the gene matches: 8. Germline values: CDR1 SGHTA, CDR2 FQGNSA. The CDR3 is 16 amino acids. The DNA of the CDR3 is TGTGCCAGCAGCCCTGACAGGGGGCGCGGAAACACTGAAGCTTTCTTT. Translated, it gives CASSPDRGRGNTEAFF.

The V gene is TRBV12-3 or TRBV12-4, the J gene TRBJ1-1; D is perhaps TRBD1 (6 bases). The V end lost 6 bases, the J end lost 4 bases, and 15 bases lay between the germline ends. The CDR3 length is 14 residues. CDR3 region: CASRVGGGGTEAFF. CDR3 DNA: TGTGCCAGCAGGGTAGGGGGGGGAGGCACTGAAGCTTTCTTT.

The chain is built from TRBV9 and TRBJ1-4, with D maybe TRBD1 (5 bases). Germline V lookup: CDR1 SGDLS, CDR2 YYNGEE. The CDR3 consists of 14 residues. V was trimmed by 2 bases and J by 8 bases, leaving 13 bases between them. This CDR3 reads CASSVGQGEEKLFF. The CDR3 DNA is TGTGCCAGCAGCGTGGGTCAGGGAGAGGAAAAACTGTTTTTT.

In its sample, this clonotype was seen a few times. This CDR3 reads CASSLRQRETQYF. The CDR3 region has the DNA TGTGCCAGCAGCTTACGACAGAGGGAGACCCAGTACTTC. The chain recombines TRBV7-3 with TRBJ2-5; perhaps TRBD1 as D (5 bases). CDR1 and CDR2 from the germline V gene are SGHTA and FQGTGA. The CDR3 is made up of 13 amino acids. The V gene lost 2 bases and the J gene lost 5 bases, with 9 bases spanning the gap. The full variable domain, with the rest looked up from reference TRBV7-3 and TRBJ2-5, is GAGVSQTPSNKVTEKGKYVELRCDPISGHTALYWYRQSLGQGPEFLIYFQGTGAADDSGLPNDRFFAVRPEGSVSTLKIQRTERGDSAVYLCASSLRQRETQYFGPGTRLLVL.

There are a few counts of this clonotype. The V and J genes are TRBV7-2 and TRBJ1-1; tentative D call: TRBD1 (6 bases). Per germline, CDR1 SGHTA and CDR2 FQGNSA. This CDR3 spans 12 amino acids. The ends were cut back, 4 bases at V and 7 bases at J, with 10 bases in the middle. CDR3 in DNA: TGTGCCAGCAGCTCTCTAGGGGGTGAAGCTTTCTTT. The encoded protein is CASSSLGGEAFF.

The genes are TRBV5-6 and TRBJ1-1; 10 bases match TRBD1. The junction had 14 bases not matched to a gene; V was cut back by 4 bases and J by 5 bases. This CDR3 is built from 17 residues. Germline CDR1 is SGHDT and CDR2 is YYEEEE. As DNA, the CDR3 is TGTGCCAGCAGCAATCGGCGACAGGGGGCGGTCGGGACTGAAGCTTTCTTT. Its translation is CASSNRRQGAVGTEAFF.

This clonotype has just a few counts. The J gene is TRBJ2-5, the V gene TRBV11-2, with D perhaps assigned TRBD1 or TRBD2 (6 bases each). Germline V gene sequence: CDR1 SGHAT, CDR2 FQNNGV. This CDR3 has 16 amino acids. V lost 2 bases and J 5 bases, leaving 18 bases between the germline ends. Here the CDR3 reads CASSLPRERGSETQYF. The CDR3 nucleotides read TGTGCCAGCAGCTTACCTCGGGAGAGGGGGAGTGAGACCCAGTACTTC.

This chain connects TRBV12-3 or TRBV12-4 to TRBJ1-2; D may be TRBD1 (5 bases). V lost 8 bases and J 10 bases, leaving 14 bases between the germline ends. This CDR3 has 11 amino acids. CDR3 region: CASGPQGAYTF. In nucleotides, the CDR3 is TGTGCCAGCGGTCCTCAGGGAGCCTACACCTTC.

This rearrangement joins TRBV10-2 to TRBJ2-6; 8 bases line up with TRBD1. This CDR3 has 16 amino acids. CDR1 is WSHSY, CDR2 SAAADI, per germline. J was trimmed by 2 bases and V by 8 bases; bases with no gene match: 8. This CDR3 reads CASRPGTGAGANVLTF. In DNA form, the CDR3 reads TGCGCCAGCCGTCCCGGGACAGGCGCTGGGGCCAACGTCCTGACTTTC.

This clonotype was counted a few times. V usage is TRBV2 and J usage is TRBJ2-1, with 8 bases matching TRBD2. With V trimmed by 1 base and J by 11 bases, 4 bases remained unmatched. In germline, CDR1 is SNHLY, CDR2 FYNNEI. The CDR3 has 13 amino acids. CDR3 sequence reads: CASSEGVAGKQFF. Written as DNA, the CDR3 is TGTGCCAGCAGTGAAGGGGTAGCGGGGAAGCAGTTCTTC.

This clonotype was observed at least ten times. The rearrangement uses TRBV7-2 and TRBJ2-5; D not resolved. The germline V gene has CDR1 SGHTA and CDR2 FQGNSA. V lost 7 bases and J 1 base, leaving 13 bases between the germline ends. CDR3 length: 14 residues. CDR3 sequence: CASTSAGVQETQYF. CDR3 bases: TGTGCCAGCACCTCGGCAGGAGTCCAAGAGACCCAGTACTTC.

This clonotype turned up a few times. This chain links TRBV18 with TRBJ2-1; D is perhaps TRBD1 (6 bases). The CDR3 spans 15 residues. Germline-derived CDR1 and CDR2 are KGHSH and LQKENI. Trimming pared 6 bases from V and 1 base from J, leaving 13 bases between. In DNA form, the CDR3 reads TGTGCCAGCTCTCCCGGGACACCTTCCTACAATGAGCAGTTCTTC. This gives the protein CASSPGTPSYNEQFF.

CDR3 bases: TGTGCCAGCAGTGAAGGGCCTGTGAACATTCAGTACTTC. This translates into CASSEGPVNIQYF. The rearrangement links TRBV6-1 to TRBJ2-4; D is ambiguous. Germline V gene data show CDR1 as MNHNS and CDR2 as SASEGT. The CDR3 is made up of 13 amino acids. Between the trimmed V and J ends, which lost 1 base and 7 bases, there was a span of 8 bases.

In regard to this clonotype: Possible read error: a much larger clone is one base away. The V and J genes are TRBV7-2 and TRBJ1-6; D gene unclear. Trimming pared 5 bases from V and 13 bases from J, leaving 12 bases between. The CDR3 sequence is 12 residues long. Germline V gene data show CDR1 as SGHTA and CDR2 as FQGNSA. CDR3 in amino acids: CASSHGGSPLHF. The DNA for the CDR3 is TGTGCCAGCAGCCATGGCGGAAGTCCCCTCCACTTT.